The rows below give T cell receptor beta chains drawn from one sample of a study of blood T cell repertoires in COVID-19. Generated by immunoSEQ multiplex PCR, the TCRdb table keeps only in-frame clones and is missing some. The sample lists approximately 440,000 clones; 70% to 90% were seen once. Sample: peripheral blood. These receptors all come from a woman aged 45 to 65 with COVID-19, enrolled during active disease. Each CDR3 is given with its conserved first and last residue. A D gene is named only where the DNA matches it firmly.

>TRBV6-5|-|TRBJ1-1
TGTGCCAGTAGACATACCTTCAACACTGAAGCTTTCTTT
CASRHTFNTEAFF
>TRBV10-2|-|TRBJ1-1
TGCGCCAGCAGTGAAGGGGAAATCACTGAAGCTTTCTTT
CASSEGEITEAFF
>TRBV28|TRBD1|TRBJ2-7
TGTGCCAGCAGGCCGACAGGGGACGACGAGCAGTACTTC
CASRPTGDDEQYF
>TRBV4-2|-|TRBJ2-3
TGTGCCAGCAGCCAAGAACGGCCAGCGGCAGATACGCAGTATTTT
CASSQERPAADTQYF
>TRBV6-5|-|TRBJ1-1
TGTGCCAGCAGTTTTTCCTCCGGCACTGAAGCTTTCTTT
CASSFSSGTEAFF
>TRBV28|TRBD2|TRBJ2-5
TGTGCCAGCATCTTCGGGGGAGGGGAGACCCAGTACTTC
CASIFGGGETQYF
>TRBV7-2|-|TRBJ1-1
TGTGCCAGCAGCTTAGCGCGGGGGAGGGAAGCTTTCTTT
CASSLARGREAFF
>TRBV19|TRBD1|TRBJ1-5
TGTGCCAGCTCAACAGTTCAGGGGGCGGGTATGCCCCAGCATTTT
CASSTVQGAGMPQHF
>TRBV5-1|-|TRBJ2-1
TGCGCCAGCAGCTCAGGGGCACACTCGTCATACAATGAGCAGTTCTTC
CASSSGAHSSYNEQFF
>TRBV7-2|TRBD1|TRBJ2-2
TGTGCAGCGGACAGGGTATTTGACGCCGGGGAGCTGTTTTTT
CAADRVFDAGELFF
>TRBV5-6|TRBD2|TRBJ2-7
TGTGCCAGCAGCTTGGGGGCGGGGGGGCACCCCTACGAGCAGTACTTC
CASSLGAGGHPYEQYF
>TRBV2|-|TRBJ2-2
TGTGCCAGCAAGAGATCGGAGACCGGGGAGCTGTTTTTT
CASKRSETGELFF
>TRBV5-1|TRBD1|TRBJ2-7
TGCGCCAGCAGTTCGGAGGTGACAGGGGCATACGAGCAGTACTTC
CASSSEVTGAYEQYF